This T cell receptor beta chain was identified in a study of T cells in Graves' hyperthyroidism and ophthalmopathy. Study-level results: Ophthalmopathy, as predicted by the model, came a median roughly 6.5 months after the prediction. Clonotypes that were expanded in thyroid above 0.001 mostly appeared in blood too.

The CDR3 consists of 12 residues. Trimming stripped 7 bases from V and 4 bases from J, with 13 bases between. Looked up from germline, CDR1 is SQVTM and CDR2 is ANQGSEA. Researchers took RNA transcripts and amplified the TCR beta CDR3 regions from them. Carried out on the TCR CDR3, a first-round RT-PCR used the HTBI primer set. MiXCR, applied by TCRdb to the multiplex PCR reads, yields one record per CDR3 protein. The sample consists of more than 500,000 distinct CDR3 sequences, over 35% of them appearing once. A patient was excluded if there was uncontrolled infection, other autoimmune disease, pregnancy or lactation. This clonotype was counted ten times or more. The target antigen is unknown.

Specimen: peripheral blood or thyroid tissue (not recorded which). This sequence originates from an adult woman with Graves' disease, either hyperthyroidism or ophthalmopathy (not recorded which). The chain recombines TRBV29-1 with TRBJ1-1; perhaps TRBD1 as D (6 bases). Here the CDR3 reads CSARDNPTEAFF. CDR3 DNA: TGCAGCGCAAGGGACAACCCCACTGAAGCTTTCTTT.